Reported below is one T cell receptor beta chain. Its specificity is unknown. The table came from immunoSEQ multiplex PCR; TCRdb's copy has only in-frame clones and leaves some out. Altogether approximately 70,000 clones are present, over 70% being singletons, with the ten largest covering approximately 5.1%. This sample is part of a study of OX40 agonist ivuxolimab in advanced cancers. The wider study: Past anti-PD-1, anti-PD-L1 or anti-CTLA-4 therapy was accepted, and 30% to 50% had received some. Three individuals attained partial responses, comprising one hepatocellular carcinoma case and two cutaneous melanoma cases.

Findings of the study overall: Among T cells, CD8+ cells averaged more expanded clones than CD4+ cells.

Per the germline V gene, CDR1 is SGHVS and CDR2 is FQNEAQ. The CDR3 covers 14 residues. J was trimmed by 4 bases and V by 6 bases; bases with no gene match: 5. The specimen comprised CD4+ or CD8+ T cells sorted from blood, sampled in a trial of the OX40 agonist ivuxolimab. The rearrangement joins TRBV7-8 to TRBJ2-2; 7 bases map to TRBD1. The receptor's source is an adult with an advanced solid tumor such as melanoma, head and neck, liver or kidney cancer. The DNA for the CDR3 is TGTGCCAGCAGAGAGGGGGCCCTCACCGGGGAGCTGTTTTTT. Residues: CASREGALTGELFF.